The 17 T cell receptor beta chains reported below all come from one sample, sequenced in a study of response to subunit inactivated influenza vaccine. One entry per CDR3 protein, called by TCRdb with MiXCR from the RT-PCR reads. The data hold around 580,000 distinct CDR3 sequences, with around 15% observed a single time. The sample in question was PBMCs from blood, obtained roughly 12 days after vaccination. All receptors derive from a man aged 50 or older who received an inactivated influenza vaccine.

Worth noting for this clonotype: A read error may account for a junction end that differs from germline. The chain recombines TRBV7-7 with TRBJ2-5; D possibly corresponds to TRBD1 (6 bases). The CDR3 is 15 amino acids. From germline, CDR1 is SSHAT and CDR2 FNYEAQ (reference sequence). In DNA form, the CDR3 reads TGTGCTAGCAGCATAGGACAGCTACGAGTAGAGACCCAGTACTTC. As protein: CASSIGQLRVETQYF.

This chain connects TRBV7-3 to TRBJ2-5, with 7 positions matching TRBD2. CDR3 length: 16 amino acids. Losses at the gene ends were 5 bases for V and 2 bases for J; bases not matched to a gene: 11. Germline-derived CDR1 and CDR2 are SGHTA and FQGTGA. The CDR3 reads CASSVRGGSLQETQYF. As DNA, the CDR3 is TGTGCCAGCAGCGTCCGCGGCGGGAGTCTGCAAGAGACCCAGTACTTC.

Details on this clonotype: The junction does not match germline at one end; this may be a read error. This chain connects TRBV28 to TRBJ2-7; D may match TRBD1 or TRBD2 (5 bases each). The CDR3 spans 14 residues. Germline CDR1 is MDHEN and CDR2 is SYDVKM. The DNA of the CDR3 is TGTGCCAGCAGTGGATACACCGGGGCCCTAAACTTAGGATTC. It encodes CASSGYTGALNLGF.

This clonotype occurred a few times. The chain uses TRBV11-2 and TRBJ2-1; no reliable D call. CDR3 length equals 13 residues. The V end lost 7 bases, the J end lost 6 bases, and 13 bases lay between the germline ends. Looked up from germline, CDR1 is SGHAT and CDR2 is FQNNGV. The CDR3 sequence: CASKVEVFNEQFF. In nucleotides, the CDR3 is TGTGCCAGCAAGGTTGAGGTTTTCAATGAGCAGTTCTTC.

This clonotype was seen a handful of times. The chain links TRBV29-1 to TRBJ2-1; 8 nucleotides line up with TRBD2. V lost 7 bases and J lost 0; bases outside the gene matches: 5. CDR1 SQVTM and CDR2 ANQGSEA come from the germline V gene. The CDR3 consists of 14 residues. CDR3 in DNA: TGCAGCGCCGGCGGGAGGAACTCCTACAATGAGCAGTTCTTC. This gives the protein CSAGGRNSYNEQFF.

This clonotype was seen a few times. This chain links TRBV7-2 with TRBJ2-3; 7 bases are a match to TRBD1. V shed 5 bases, J shed 5 bases, and the junction held 13 bases outside the gene matches. CDR3 length equals 16 residues. Looked up from germline, CDR1 is SGHTA and CDR2 is FQGNSA. The CDR3 here is CASSADRAGGLDTQYF. The CDR3 region has the DNA TGTGCCAGCAGCGCCGACAGGGCAGGTGGTTTAGATACGCAGTATTTT. The entire variable domain, with the rest obtained from reference TRBV7-2 and TRBJ2-3, is as follows: GAGVSQSPSNKVTEKGKDVELRCDPISGHTALYWYRQSLGQGLEFLIYFQGNSAPDKSGLPSDRFSAERTGGSVSTLTIQRTQQEDSAVYLCASSADRAGGLDTQYFGPGTRLTVL.

The chain links TRBV6-5 to TRBJ1-2; 10 bases are a match to TRBD1. This CDR3 comprises 15 residues. CDR1 and CDR2 from the germline V gene are MNHEY and SVGAGI. With 4 bases clipped from V and 3 bases from J, the junction kept 5 bases outside the gene matches. The CDR3 bases are TGTGCCAGCAGTTCAAGGACAGGGGGAGACTATGGCTACACCTTC. Translating it yields CASSSRTGGDYGYTF.

This clonotype was picked up many times. In DNA, the CDR3 is TGTGCCAGCAGTCAGTCGGGGACGGAAAACACAGATACGCAGTATTTT. Amino acid sequence: CASSQSGTENTDTQYF. V is TRBV11-2 and J is TRBJ2-3; either TRBD1 or TRBD2 may supply D (5 bases each). The CDR3 extends over 16 amino acids. Germline CDR1 and CDR2: SGHAT and FQNNGV. Trimming stripped 6 bases from V and 2 bases from J, with 18 bases between. Using reference TRBV11-2 and TRBJ2-3 for the parts outside the CDR3, the full variable domain is EAGVAQSPRYKIIEKRQSVAFWCNPISGHATLYWYQQILGQGPKLLIQFQNNGVVDDSQLPKDRFSAERLKGVDSTLKIQPAKLEDSAVYLCASSQSGTENTDTQYFGPGTRLTVL.

In its sample, this clonotype was seen a few times. V is TRBV12-3 or TRBV12-4 and J is TRBJ2-7; D call uncertain. The V end was cut by 7 bases, the J end by 7 bases, with 14 bases between. The CDR3 runs to 12 residues. CDR3 DNA: TGTGCCAGCAACGTAAGAGATCGGGAGCAGTACTTC. Residues: CASNVRDREQYF.

This clonotype was detected many times. In nucleotides, the CDR3 is TGTGCCAGCAGTTTAGGCCCCCTGGAAGGAGATACGCAGTATTTT. Translating it yields CASSLGPLEGDTQYF. The genes are TRBV12-3 or TRBV12-4 and TRBJ2-3; D is ambiguous. The CDR3 is 15 amino acids. V lost 1 base and J lost 5, with 13 bases in between.

The chain is built from TRBV29-1 and TRBJ2-1; 7 nucleotides match TRBD2. This CDR3 region has 15 residues. Germline V gene data show CDR1 as SQVTM and CDR2 as ANQGSEA. V lost 6 bases to trimming and J lost 2 bases; unmatched junction nucleotides: 10. CDR3 region: CSVIIAGAPYNEQFF. The CDR3 region has the DNA TGCAGCGTGATAATAGCGGGTGCCCCCTACAATGAGCAGTTCTTC.

This clonotype came up many times. The chain joins TRBV20-1 to TRBJ1-2, with D hard to call. Germline V gene sequence: CDR1 DFQATT, CDR2 SNEGSKA (reference sequence). V was clipped by 0 bases and J by 5 bases, with 13 bases between them. CDR3 length: 14 amino acids. This CDR3 is CSAREGPNPYGYTF. The CDR3 DNA sequence: TGCAGTGCTAGAGAAGGGCCGAACCCTTATGGCTACACCTTC.

This clonotype showed up just a few times. V gene TRBV11-2 combines with J gene TRBJ2-7; TRBD1 matches at 8 bases. The CDR3 covers 19 residues. V lost 2 bases to trimming and J lost 3 bases; unmatched junction nucleotides: 18. Germline-derived CDR1 and CDR2 are SGHAT and FQNNGV. The CDR3: CASSLTGQGPIGQRYEQYF. The CDR3 DNA is TGTGCCAGCAGCTTAACCGGACAGGGTCCCATTGGCCAACGCTACGAGCAGTACTTC. Combining the CDR3 with reference TRBV11-2 and TRBJ2-7 gives the whole variable domain EAGVAQSPRYKIIEKRQSVAFWCNPISGHATLYWYQQILGQGPKLLIQFQNNGVVDDSQLPKDRFSAERLKGVDSTLKIQPAKLEDSAVYLCASSLTGQGPIGQRYEQYFGPGTRLTVT.

This clonotype was recorded at least ten times. CDR3 region: CASTLNTEAFF. The CDR3 nucleotides are TGTGCCAGCACCCTGAACACTGAAGCTTTCTTT. The chain links TRBV12-3 or TRBV12-4 to TRBJ1-1; D unclear. The CDR3 contains 11 residues. V lost 7 bases, J lost 0 bases, and 3 bases lay in between.

The chain has TRBV11-2 and TRBJ2-3; D tentatively fits TRBD1 or TRBD2 (5 bases each). Germline CDR1 is SGHAT and CDR2 is FQNNGV. The V and J ends lost 6 bases and 0 bases respectively, with 13 bases between them. The CDR3 has 15 residues. The CDR3 nucleotides read TGTGCCAGCAGGTTCCGGGACGGTAGCACAGATACGCAGTATTTT. Protein sequence: CASRFRDGSTDTQYF.

This clonotype was seen ten or more times. The J gene is TRBJ2-5, the V gene TRBV5-8, with 7 bases that match TRBD1. Germline loops: CDR1 SGHTS, CDR2 YDEGEE. With 3 bases clipped from V and 6 bases from J, the junction kept 8 bases outside the gene matches. The CDR3 is 14 amino acids. This CDR3 is CASSSTGSVQTQYF. For the CDR3, the DNA is TGTGCCAGCAGCTCGACAGGGTCGGTTCAGACCCAGTACTTC.

The chain has TRBV20-1 and TRBJ2-7; 7 bases are a match to TRBD2. Looked up from germline, CDR1 is DFQATT and CDR2 is SNEGSKA (reference sequence). V lost 3 bases, J lost 3 bases, and 11 bases stayed unmatched. The CDR3 is 15 residues long. In DNA form, the CDR3 reads TGCAGTGCTAGCCCAATGAGCGGGGTTAACTACGAGCAGTACTTC. This encodes CSASPMSGVNYEQYF.